Here is one T cell receptor (beta chain) with its context. The antigen this receptor binds is unknown. The sample holds no much larger clone one base away, and base qualities are not on file. Library preparation employed PCR. Reads for this sample came from an Illumina HiSeq 2500. To reduce PCR and sequencing biases, unique molecular identifiers were built into the TCR beta cDNA libraries. Every 1 to 10 million input T cells yielded approximately 500,000 cDNA molecules, meaning each molecule approximated one T cell. Patient libraries were prepared and sequenced with the same protocol used for the earlier healthy control dataset. Samples belonging to the same batch were prepared together, multiplexed and sequenced on a shared HiSeq lane. The authors' analysis ran thus. MIGEC was used to process the raw barcoded reads, and molecular identifier groups with only a single read were discarded before consensus assembly and CDR3 extraction. VDJtools was used for post-analysis of the clonotype tables, and diversity was normalized by down-sampling every dataset to the size of the smallest sample. To correct batch-related cross-sample contamination, repertoire overlap clustering matched CDR3 amino acid sequences but not nucleotide sequences. The public reads were reanalyzed by TCRdb: fastp trimming at Q25, MiXCR alignment, in-frame beta chains only. CDR3 protein sequences are deduplicated, and each keeps its most common genes and DNA. TCRdb, not the authors, supplied the V and J calls. This sample comprises 350,000 to 450,000 distinct CDR3 sequences, about 40% of them detected only once. The ten largest clones capture around 8% of the sample.

The CDR3 sequence holds 13 residues, the cysteine and phenylalanine included. Only CDR3 DNA remains: 39 bases, in frame from the first base. CDR1 and CDR2, per the germline V gene (reference sequence), are MNHNY and SVGAGI. Trimming costs V 4 bases and J 5 bases, and their ends lie 11 bases apart. To demonstrate the VDJtools post-analysis software, TCR beta repertoires were profiled from the peripheral blood of more than 10 young patients with multiple sclerosis. Multiple sclerosis patients were children and adolescents aged about 6 to 15 years. This entry belongs to a study of post-analysis software for immune sequencing data (dated by TCRdb to 2014 to 2015). For context, the study as a whole: Disease courses on record covered relapsing-remitting, secondary progressive and progressive-relapsing multiple sclerosis, though some patients had no subtype annotation. The patient repertoires were compared against about a dozen previously published healthy control repertoires obtained from donors aged roughly 6 to 28 years. A subset of samples was prepared in parallel using single-end sample barcoding, then pooled and co-amplified after Illumina adapter ligation.

General study outcomes and caveats: Direct clustering with F measure showed strong co-clustering of samples prepared in the same batch, prompting a batch-effect correction. Significantly higher frequencies in patients than in controls were found for roughly 5 TRBV segments, including TRBV5-6, TRBV5-1 and TRBV20-1. Compared with controls, multiple sclerosis patients had significantly lower normalized Chao1 diversity, a finding suggesting substantial peripheral T-cell clonal expansion. The control group was slightly older than the multiple sclerosis patient group.

Sequencing was performed on blood. This clonotype was obtained from a girl aged 2 to 9 with multiple sclerosis. The chain is assembled from TRBV6-6 and TRBJ1-2, with TRBD1 as a weak D call on 6 bases. The nucleotide sequence is TGTGCCAGCAGTTCCCTCGGACAGTATGGCTACACCTTC. The translation is CASSSLGQYGYTF.